This T cell receptor (beta chain) was sequenced for a study of response to subunit inactivated influenza vaccine. V was clipped by 1 base and J by 5 bases; unmatched bases: 6. The CDR3 sequence is 16 residues long. Germline CDR1 and CDR2: SGHTA and FQGNSA. This clonotype has a count of ten or more. Its antigen is unidentified. Overall study findings and caveats: New T cells are recruited in small numbers by each seasonal influenza vaccination, according to the authors' suggestion.

TCRdb passed the RT-PCR reads through MiXCR, listing each CDR3 protein once. The sample includes hundreds of thousands of distinct CDR3 sequences, 9% to 15% of them seen just once. The sequence was collected from a man aged 50 or older who received an inactivated influenza vaccine. Here the sequenced sample was non-naive T cells sorted from PBMCs, taken around two weeks before vaccination. The chain is built from TRBV7-2 and TRBJ2-1; 9 bases line up with TRBD2. The CDR3 nucleotides read TGTGCCAGCAGCTTAGTTGGCGGGGGGGCACACAATGAGCAGTTCTTC. It encodes CASSLVGGGAHNEQFF.